The sequence of this T cell receptor (beta chain) was determined in a study of early T cells in non-severe SARS-CoV-2 infection. At the level of the study: Chains stayed unpaired after sequencing of bulk RNA from unsorted whole blood.

The germline CDR1 and CDR2 sequences are MNHNY and SVGAGI (reference sequence). CDR3 length: 12 amino acids. The ends were cut back, 4 bases at V and 6 bases at J, with 10 bases in the middle. This clonotype was counted a few times. Individually, cDNA molecules had unique molecular identifiers attached to them. TCRdb itself ran the 5' RACE reads through MiXCR, one entry per CDR3 protein. The table records 79,000 or so distinct CDR3 sequences, roughly 13% of them present only once. The clonotype originates from an adult who was a healthcare worker with PCR-confirmed SARS-CoV-2 infection or an uninfected control (not recorded which). The chain recombines TRBV6-6 with TRBJ2-7; D uncertain. Sequencing was done on a sample of whole blood. CDR3 sequence: CASSWDFSEQYF. The CDR3, as DNA: TGTGCCAGCAGTTGGGATTTCTCCGAGCAGTACTTC.